Below, 15 T cell receptor beta chains from the same sample are listed, as sequenced in a study of T cell repertoires in cytomegalovirus infection. TCRdb processed the reads anew with MiXCR; each CDR3 protein has one entry. This sample yields about 530,000 distinct CDR3 sequences, of which about 25% are seen a single time; about 13% belongs to the top ten. Source material: PBMCs. The receptors shown here come from a human donor in good health (CMV status not recorded). Some clones in this sample may be carry-over from other donors' samples.

This clonotype came up a few times. J is TRBJ2-7 and V is TRBV18; D perhaps matches TRBD2 (6 bases). The CDR3 has 14 residues. Germline V gene lookup returns CDR1 KGHSH and CDR2 LQKENI. V shed 3 bases and J shed 5 bases, with 14 bases lying between them. The CDR3 here is CASSPIGGPNEQYF. The CDR3 DNA is TGTGCCAGCTCACCTATCGGAGGGCCCAACGAGCAGTACTTC.

V gene TRBV7-9 combines with J gene TRBJ2-7, with TRBD2 matching 12 bases. There are 15 residues in the CDR3. The germline V gene encodes CDR1 SEHNR and CDR2 FQNEAQ (reference sequence). Losses at the gene ends were 5 bases for V and 2 bases for J; bases not matched to a gene: 4. CDR3 residues: CASSMTSGGPYEQYF. The CDR3 DNA reads as TGTGCCAGCAGCATGACTAGCGGGGGTCCCTACGAGCAGTACTTC.

The chain uses TRBV2 and TRBJ1-5, with D unclear. The germline V gene encodes CDR1 SNHLY and CDR2 FYNNEI. The V end lost 6 bases, the J end lost 2 bases, and 14 bases lay between the germline ends. CDR3 size: 15 residues. Here the CDR3 DNA reads TGTGCCAGCAGCTCTGGGGAATCGGGCAATCAGCCCCAGCATTTT. Encoded protein: CASSSGESGNQPQHF.

This chain connects TRBV6-2 or TRBV6-3 to TRBJ2-7, with D perhaps TRBD2 (6 bases). CDR1 is MNHEY, CDR2 SVGEGT, per germline. V shed 10 bases and J shed 3 bases, with 19 bases lying between them. This CDR3 has 14 residues. CDR3 protein: CATRREPLSYEQYV. Here the CDR3 DNA reads TGTGCCACACGGAGGGAACCCCTGAGCTACGAGCAGTACGTC.

V and J are TRBV10-3 and TRBJ1-5; tentatively, D is TRBD1 (6 bases). This CDR3 comprises 16 residues. Deletions cut 4 bases from V and 1 base from J, with 14 bases between. Germline V gene lookup returns CDR1 ENHRY and CDR2 SYGVKD. DNA for the CDR3: TGTGCCATCAGTGGGGGTGGGGGCACAAGCAATCAGCCCCAGCATTTT. Its protein product is CAISGGGGTSNQPQHF.

This clonotype appeared a single time. The V and J genes are TRBV28 and TRBJ2-7, with 8 bases fitting TRBD1. V lost 6 bases and J lost 4; bases outside the gene matches: 8. Looked up from germline, CDR1 is MDHEN and CDR2 is SYDVKM. The CDR3 length is 14 residues. CDR3 region: CASSLQGVRYEQYF. The CDR3 nucleotides read TGTGCCAGCAGCTTACAGGGGGTCAGATACGAGCAGTACTTC.

The chain couples TRBV20-1 to TRBJ2-1; TRBD2 agrees at 11 bases. The CDR3 has 16 amino acids. Germline CDR1 reads DFQATT; CDR2 reads SNEGSKA (reference sequence). J gave up 7 bases and V 5 bases, and 13 bases lay outside the gene matches. The CDR3 coding sequence is TGCAGTGCTTCTCCCTTAGCGGGAGGGCAGCAGAATGAGCAGTTCTTC. It is translated as CSASPLAGGQQNEQFF.

The chain has TRBV9 and TRBJ2-7, with D possibly TRBD1 on 7 matching bases. The CDR3 sequence is 15 residues long. Trimming took off 0 bases at V and 6 bases at J, with 16 bases between the two ends. Germline values: CDR1 SGDLS, CDR2 YYNGEE. For the CDR3, the DNA is TGTGCCAGCAGCGTAGAACCAGGGGGGACTGGCGAGCAGTACTTC. This gives the protein CASSVEPGGTGEQYF.

This clonotype occurred a few times. V usage is TRBV7-9 and J usage is TRBJ1-3; D not resolved. V gave up 1 base and J gave up 2 bases, with 9 bases separating them. Germline V gene data show CDR1 as SEHNR and CDR2 as FQNEAQ (reference sequence). This CDR3 has 15 residues. The CDR3 nucleotides are TGTGCCAGCAGCTTAGGCTTGGCAGCTGGAAACACCATATATTTT. Translating gives CASSLGLAAGNTIYF.

This clonotype has just a few counts. V gene TRBV7-2 combines with J gene TRBJ2-7, with TRBD1 identical over 10 bases. With V trimmed by 5 bases and J by 3 bases, 1 base remained unmatched. CDR3 size: 13 residues. CDR1 is SGHTA and CDR2 is FQGNSA in the germline V gene. CDR3 sequence: CASSGDRGYEQYF. The DNA of the CDR3 is TGTGCCAGCAGCGGGGACAGGGGCTACGAGCAGTACTTC.

The DNA for the CDR3 is TGTGCCGTGAGGCCGAACTCTGGAAACACCATATATTTT. Protein sequence: CAVRPNSGNTIYF. The rearrangement uses TRBV12-3 or TRBV12-4 and TRBJ1-3; D gene ambiguous. V shed 11 bases and J shed 0 bases, with 11 bases lying between them. The CDR3 sequence is 13 residues long.

The chain has TRBV4-1 and TRBJ2-1; a possible D gene is TRBD2 (6 bases). Trimming removed 2 bases at V and 9 bases at J, with 11 bases between. CDR1 is MGHRA and CDR2 is YSYEKL in the germline V gene. The CDR3 totals 13 residues. The CDR3 is CASSQSTRGEQFF. Written as DNA, the CDR3 is TGCGCCAGCAGCCAATCGACTAGAGGTGAGCAGTTCTTC.

This clonotype was observed at least ten times. CDR3 in amino acids: CASSLAGGSNYGYTF. CDR3 nucleotide sequence: TGTGCCAGCAGTTTAGCAGGGGGCTCCAACTATGGCTACACCTTC. This chain uses TRBV12-3 or TRBV12-4 with TRBJ1-2, with 7 bases identical to TRBD1. V trimming: 0 bases; J trimming: 2 bases; junction bases outside the gene matches: 3. CDR3 length equals 15 residues.

V gene TRBV19 combines with J gene TRBJ2-4; TRBD2 matches 14 bases. Per the germline V gene, CDR1 is LNHDA and CDR2 is SQIVND (reference sequence). Germline trimming cut 5 bases from V and 7 bases from J; bases unmatched to any gene: 22. The CDR3 covers 21 residues. CDR3 coding DNA: TGTGCCAGTAGTTTTTTCTCCCGGACTAGCGGGAGGCCCCGTACCGGGAACATTCAGTACTTC. It specifies CASSFFSRTSGRPRTGNIQYF.

The chain carries TRBV29-1 and TRBJ2-7; 9 bases fit TRBD2. Germline V CDR1 and CDR2: SQVTM, ANQGSEA. The length of the CDR3 is 15 residues. J was trimmed by 0 bases and V by 5 bases; bases with no gene match: 8. The CDR3 region is CSVPSTSGSSYEQYF. The CDR3 DNA reads TGCAGCGTTCCCTCGACTAGCGGCAGCTCCTACGAGCAGTACTTC.